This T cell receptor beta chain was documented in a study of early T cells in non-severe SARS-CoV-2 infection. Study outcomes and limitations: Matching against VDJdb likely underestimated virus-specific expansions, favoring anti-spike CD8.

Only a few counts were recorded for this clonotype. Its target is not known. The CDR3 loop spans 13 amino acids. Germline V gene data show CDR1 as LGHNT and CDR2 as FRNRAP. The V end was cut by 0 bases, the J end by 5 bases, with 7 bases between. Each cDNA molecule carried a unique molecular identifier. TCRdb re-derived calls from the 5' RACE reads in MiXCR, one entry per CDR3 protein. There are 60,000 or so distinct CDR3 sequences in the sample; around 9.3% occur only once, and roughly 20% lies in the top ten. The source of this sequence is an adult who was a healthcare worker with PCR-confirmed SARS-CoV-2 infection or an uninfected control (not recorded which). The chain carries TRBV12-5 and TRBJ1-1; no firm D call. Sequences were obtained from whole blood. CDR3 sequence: CASGLVSGTEAFF. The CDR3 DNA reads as TGTGCTAGTGGTTTGGTAAGCGGGACTGAAGCTTTCTTT.